This passage covers 5 T cell receptor beta chains from one sample sequenced in a study of CD8+CD57+ T cells in acquired aplastic anemia. Investigators profiled TCR beta VDJ and CDR3 from genomic DNA template. TCRdb reanalysed the reads using MiXCR and keeps one entry per CDR3 protein. The sample yields fewer than 100,000 distinct CDR3 sequences, roughly half seen once. Source material: sorted CD4+, CD8+, or CD8+CD57+ T cells (not recorded which) from PBMCs. The receptors originated from a human donor in good health, serving as a control.

There are many counts of this clonotype. The gene calls are TRBV28 and TRBJ2-7; a weak D match, TRBD2 (5 bases). The V end was cut by 3 bases, the J end by 6 bases, with 9 bases between. The CDR3 spans 12 residues. Germline lookup yields CDR1 MDHEN and CDR2 SYDVKM. The CDR3 loop is CASSLDRGEQYF. CDR3 in DNA: TGTGCCAGCAGTTTGGATCGGGGCGAGCAGTACTTC.

The sample holds many counts of this clonotype. The chain recombines TRBV20-1 with TRBJ2-1; maybe TRBD1 (6 bases). The V end lost 6 bases, the J end lost 7 bases, and 19 bases lay between the germline ends. CDR1 and CDR2 (germline): DFQATT, SNEGSKA (reference sequence). This CDR3 is 14 amino acids long. CDR3 sequence: CSALDSRVGNEQFF. The CDR3, as DNA: TGCAGTGCGTTGGACAGCAGGGTGGGGAATGAGCAGTTCTTC.

This rearrangement joins TRBV24-1 to TRBJ1-5; D not certain. Germline CDR1 is KGHDR and CDR2 is SFDVKD. This CDR3 has 14 amino acids. Between the trimmed V and J ends, which lost 2 bases and 3 bases, there was a span of 7 bases. The CDR3 nucleotides read TGTGCCACCAGTGATTCACAGCACAATCAGCCCCAGCATTTT. It encodes CATSDSQHNQPQHF.

This clonotype was found many times. The rearrangement joins TRBV19 to TRBJ2-5, with D possibly being TRBD2 (6 bases). Germline lookup yields CDR1 LNHDA and CDR2 SQIVND (reference sequence). Trimming stripped 6 bases from V and 2 bases from J, with 13 bases between. There are 14 residues in the CDR3. CDR3 bases: TGTGCCAGTAGCGCCCGGGACTGGCAAGAGACCCAGTACTTC. Residues: CASSARDWQETQYF.

The table lists this clonotype with many counts. The V and J genes are TRBV6-1 and TRBJ2-7; no clear D. This CDR3 spans 14 amino acids. The germline V gene encodes CDR1 MNHNS and CDR2 SASEGT. Trimming cost V 6 bases and J 0 bases, with 12 bases left between them. The CDR3 is CASRIGPYSYEQYF. CDR3 nucleotide sequence: TGTGCCAGCAGGATCGGGCCCTACTCCTACGAGCAGTACTTC.